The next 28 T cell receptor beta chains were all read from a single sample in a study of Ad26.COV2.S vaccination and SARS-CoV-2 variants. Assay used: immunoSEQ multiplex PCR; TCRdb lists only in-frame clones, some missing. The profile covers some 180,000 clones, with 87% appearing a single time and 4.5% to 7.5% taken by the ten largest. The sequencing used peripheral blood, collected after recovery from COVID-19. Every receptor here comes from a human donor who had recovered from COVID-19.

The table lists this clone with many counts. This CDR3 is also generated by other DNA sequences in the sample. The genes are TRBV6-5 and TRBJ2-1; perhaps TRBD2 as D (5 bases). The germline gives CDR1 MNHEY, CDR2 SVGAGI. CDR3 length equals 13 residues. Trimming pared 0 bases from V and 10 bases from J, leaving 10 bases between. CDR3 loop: CASSYSPRGEQFF. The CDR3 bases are TGTGCCAGCAGTTACTCGCCCCGGGGAGAGCAGTTCTTC.

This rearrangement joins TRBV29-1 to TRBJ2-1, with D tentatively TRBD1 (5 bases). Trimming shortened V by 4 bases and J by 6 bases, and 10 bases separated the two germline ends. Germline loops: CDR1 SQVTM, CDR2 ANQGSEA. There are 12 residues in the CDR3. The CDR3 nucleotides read TGCAGCGTTGGGACATACTTCAATGAGCAGTTCTTC. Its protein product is CSVGTYFNEQFF.

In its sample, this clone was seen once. CDR3 sequence (DNA): TGTGCCAGTCGAAGCAGGGAAGATGCTGAAGCTTTCTTT. Encoded protein: CASRSREDAEAFF. The rearrangement links TRBV2 to TRBJ1-1; TRBD1 is a possible D gene (5 bases). This CDR3 comprises 13 residues. The V gene's germline CDR1 is SNHLY and CDR2 FYNNEI. Trimming removed 9 bases from V and 6 bases from J, with 17 bases in between. The whole variable domain, filled in from reference TRBV2 and TRBJ1-1, reads EPEVTQTPSHQVTQMGQEVILRCVPISNHLYFYWYRQILGQKVEFLVSFYNNEISEKSEIFDDQFSVERPDGSNFTLKIRSTKLEDSAMYFCASRSREDAEAFFGQGTRLTVV.

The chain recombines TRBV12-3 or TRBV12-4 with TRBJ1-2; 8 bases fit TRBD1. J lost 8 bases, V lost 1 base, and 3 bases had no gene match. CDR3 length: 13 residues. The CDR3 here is CASSLGQGRGYTF. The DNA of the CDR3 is TGTGCCAGCAGTTTAGGACAGGGGCGAGGCTACACCTTC.

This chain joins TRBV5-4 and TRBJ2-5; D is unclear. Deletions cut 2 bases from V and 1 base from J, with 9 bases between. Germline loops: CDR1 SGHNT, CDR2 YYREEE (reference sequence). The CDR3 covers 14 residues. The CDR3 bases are TGTGCCAGCAGCTTCGACTTTGCCCAAGAGACCCAGTACTTC. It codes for CASSFDFAQETQYF. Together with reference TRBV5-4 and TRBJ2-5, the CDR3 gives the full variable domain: ETGVTQSPTHLIKTRGQQVTLRCSSQSGHNTVSWYQQALGQGPQFIFQYYREEENGRGNFPPRFSGLQFPNYSSELNVNALELDDSALYLCASSFDFAQETQYFGPGTRLLVL.

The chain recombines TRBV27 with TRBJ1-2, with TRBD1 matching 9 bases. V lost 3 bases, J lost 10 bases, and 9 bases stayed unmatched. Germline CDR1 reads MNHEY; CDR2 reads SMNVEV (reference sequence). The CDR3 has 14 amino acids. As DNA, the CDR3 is TGTGCCAGCAGTTTTCGGAGGGACAGGGCTCTCTACACCTTC. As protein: CASSFRRDRALYTF.

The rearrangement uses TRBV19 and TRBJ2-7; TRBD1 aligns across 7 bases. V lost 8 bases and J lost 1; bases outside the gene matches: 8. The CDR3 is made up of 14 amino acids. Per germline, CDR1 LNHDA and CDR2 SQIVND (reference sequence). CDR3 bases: TGTGCCAGTTCGACAGGGAGCAGATCCTACGAGCAGTACTTC. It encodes CASSTGSRSYEQYF.

CDR3 protein: CASSRGPSGASYNEQFF. CDR3 DNA sequence: TGTGCCAGTAGTAGAGGTCCTAGCGGGGCCTCCTACAATGAGCAGTTCTTC. The rearrangement uses TRBV19 and TRBJ2-1; 9 bases match TRBD2. Germline CDR1 and CDR2: LNHDA and SQIVND (reference sequence). The CDR3 loop spans 17 amino acids. The junction had 7 bases not matched to a gene; V was cut back by 4 bases and J by 0 bases.

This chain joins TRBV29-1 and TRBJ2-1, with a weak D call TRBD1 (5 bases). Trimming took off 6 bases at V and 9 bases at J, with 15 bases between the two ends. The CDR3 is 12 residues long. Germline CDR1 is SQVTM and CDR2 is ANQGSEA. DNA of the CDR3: TGCAGCGTATTCCCAGGGTTTCGTGAGCAGTTCTTC. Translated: CSVFPGFREQFF.

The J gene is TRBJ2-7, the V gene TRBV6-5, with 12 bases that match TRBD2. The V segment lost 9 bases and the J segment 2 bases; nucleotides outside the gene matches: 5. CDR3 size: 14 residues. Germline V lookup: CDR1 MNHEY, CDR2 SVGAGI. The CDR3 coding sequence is TGTGCCAGTCGACTAGCGGGGGTTGCCTACGAGCAGTACTTC. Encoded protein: CASRLAGVAYEQYF.

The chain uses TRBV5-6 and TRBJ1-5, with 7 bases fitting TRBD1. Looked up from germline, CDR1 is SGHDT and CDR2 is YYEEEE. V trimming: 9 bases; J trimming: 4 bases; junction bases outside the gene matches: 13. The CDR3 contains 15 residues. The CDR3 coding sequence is TGTGCCACCGAGGGGAGGGGGCCCCCAAATCAGCCCCAGCATTTT. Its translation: CATEGRGPPNQPQHF.

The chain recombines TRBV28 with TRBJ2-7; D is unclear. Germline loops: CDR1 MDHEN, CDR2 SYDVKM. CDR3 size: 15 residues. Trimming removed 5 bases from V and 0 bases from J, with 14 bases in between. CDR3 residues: CASSPPIRHSYEQYF. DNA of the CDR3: TGTGCCAGCAGTCCGCCAATCCGACACTCCTACGAGCAGTACTTC.

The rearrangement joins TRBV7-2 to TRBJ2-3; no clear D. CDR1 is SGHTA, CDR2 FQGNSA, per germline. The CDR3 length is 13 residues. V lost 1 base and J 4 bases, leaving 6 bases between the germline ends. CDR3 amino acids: CASSLEPPDTQYF. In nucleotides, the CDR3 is TGTGCCAGCAGCTTAGAACCCCCAGATACGCAGTATTTT.

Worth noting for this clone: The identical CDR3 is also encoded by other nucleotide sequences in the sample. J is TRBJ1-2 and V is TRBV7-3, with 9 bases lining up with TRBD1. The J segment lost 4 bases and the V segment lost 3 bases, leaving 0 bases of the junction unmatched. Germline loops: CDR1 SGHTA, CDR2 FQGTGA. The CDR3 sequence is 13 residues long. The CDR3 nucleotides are TGTGCCAGCAGCTTGGGACAGGGCTATGGCTACACCTTC. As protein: CASSLGQGYGYTF.

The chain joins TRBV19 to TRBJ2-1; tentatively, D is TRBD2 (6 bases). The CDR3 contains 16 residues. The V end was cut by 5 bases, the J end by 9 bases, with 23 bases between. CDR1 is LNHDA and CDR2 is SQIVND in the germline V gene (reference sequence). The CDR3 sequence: CASSPGGSWGNAEQFF. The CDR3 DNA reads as TGTGCCAGTAGTCCCGGGGGTAGCTGGGGCAATGCTGAGCAGTTCTTC. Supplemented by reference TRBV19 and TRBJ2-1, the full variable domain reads DGGITQSPKYLFRKEGQNVTLSCEQNLNHDAMYWYRQDPGQGLRLIYYSQIVNDFQKGDIAEGYSVSREKKESFPLTVTSAQKNPTAFYLCASSPGGSWGNAEQFFGPGTRLTVL.

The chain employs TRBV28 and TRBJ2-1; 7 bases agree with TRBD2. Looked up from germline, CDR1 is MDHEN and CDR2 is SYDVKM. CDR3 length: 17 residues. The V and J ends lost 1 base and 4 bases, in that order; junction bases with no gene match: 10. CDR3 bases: TGTGCCAGCAGTTTATCAACCGCTAGCGGCAGTTACAATGAGCAGTTCTTC. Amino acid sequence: CASSLSTASGSYNEQFF.

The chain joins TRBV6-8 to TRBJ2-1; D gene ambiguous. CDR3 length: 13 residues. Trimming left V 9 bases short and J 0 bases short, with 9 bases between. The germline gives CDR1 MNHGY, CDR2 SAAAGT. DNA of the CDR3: TGTGCCAGTCTGCGCAGCTCCTACAATGAGCAGTTCTTC. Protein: CASLRSSYNEQFF.

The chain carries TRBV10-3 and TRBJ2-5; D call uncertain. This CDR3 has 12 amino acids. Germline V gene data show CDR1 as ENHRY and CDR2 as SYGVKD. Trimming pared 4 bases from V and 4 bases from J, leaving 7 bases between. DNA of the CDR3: TGTGCCATCAGTGTGTCAGGAGAGACCCAGTACTTC. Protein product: CAISVSGETQYF.

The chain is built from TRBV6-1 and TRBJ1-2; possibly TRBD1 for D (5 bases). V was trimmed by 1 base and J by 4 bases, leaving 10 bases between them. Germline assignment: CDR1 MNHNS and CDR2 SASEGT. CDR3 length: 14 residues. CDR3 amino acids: CASSEGQTPYGYTF. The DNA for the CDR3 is TGTGCCAGCAGTGAAGGACAGACTCCCTATGGCTACACCTTC.

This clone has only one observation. The chain's CDR3 is CASSPRNGGPYEQYF. The DNA for the CDR3 is TGTGCCAGCTCACCGAGAAATGGCGGGCCCTACGAGCAGTACTTC. V usage is TRBV18 and J usage is TRBJ2-7, with D tentatively TRBD2 (5 bases). Germline lookup yields CDR1 KGHSH and CDR2 LQKENI. The CDR3 contains 15 residues. The V end was cut by 3 bases, the J end by 2 bases, with 14 bases between. The full variable domain, in which reference TRBV18 and TRBJ2-7 provide the parts outside the CDR3, is NAGVMQNPRHLVRRRGQEARLRCSPMKGHSHVYWYRQLPEEGLKFMVYLQKENIIDESGMPKERFSAEFPKEGPSILRIQQVVRGDSAAYFCASSPRNGGPYEQYFGPGTRLTVT.

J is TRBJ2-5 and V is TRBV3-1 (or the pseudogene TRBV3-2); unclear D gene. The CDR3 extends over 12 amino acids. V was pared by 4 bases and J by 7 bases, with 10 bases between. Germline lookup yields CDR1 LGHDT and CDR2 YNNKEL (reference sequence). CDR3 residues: CASSPVKGTQYF. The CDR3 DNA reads TGTGCCAGCAGCCCCGTCAAGGGGACCCAGTACTTC.

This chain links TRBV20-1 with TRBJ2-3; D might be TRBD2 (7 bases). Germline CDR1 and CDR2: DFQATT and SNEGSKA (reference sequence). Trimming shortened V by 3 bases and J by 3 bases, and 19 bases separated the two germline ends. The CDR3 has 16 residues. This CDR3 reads CSASLGAGARTDTQYF. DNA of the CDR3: TGCAGTGCTAGTTTAGGGGCGGGGGCAAGGACAGATACGCAGTATTTT.

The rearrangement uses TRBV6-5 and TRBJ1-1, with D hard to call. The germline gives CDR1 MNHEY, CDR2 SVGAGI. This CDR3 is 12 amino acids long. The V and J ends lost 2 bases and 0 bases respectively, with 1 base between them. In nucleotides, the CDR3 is TGTGCCAGCAGTTACATGAACACTGAAGCTTTCTTT. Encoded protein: CASSYMNTEAFF.

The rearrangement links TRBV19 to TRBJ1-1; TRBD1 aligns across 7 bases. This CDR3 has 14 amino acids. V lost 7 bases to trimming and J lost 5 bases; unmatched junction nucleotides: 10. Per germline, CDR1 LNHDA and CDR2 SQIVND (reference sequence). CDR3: CASTLRTGGTEAFF. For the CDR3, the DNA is TGTGCCAGTACCCTCAGGACAGGAGGAACTGAAGCTTTCTTT.

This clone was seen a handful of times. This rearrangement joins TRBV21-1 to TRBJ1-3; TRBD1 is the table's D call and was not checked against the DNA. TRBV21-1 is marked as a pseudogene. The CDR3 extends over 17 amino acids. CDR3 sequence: CASSARAADRVRNTIYF. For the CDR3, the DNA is TGTGCCAGCAGCGCGCGAGCCGCGGACAGGGTAAGAAACACCATATATTTT.

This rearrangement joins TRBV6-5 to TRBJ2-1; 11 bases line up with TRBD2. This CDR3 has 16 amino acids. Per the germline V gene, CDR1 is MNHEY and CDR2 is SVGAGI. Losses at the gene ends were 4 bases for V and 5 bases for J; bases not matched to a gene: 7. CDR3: CASSSFVTSGNNEQFF. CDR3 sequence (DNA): TGTGCCAGCAGTTCCTTTGTGACTAGCGGGAACAATGAGCAGTTCTTC.

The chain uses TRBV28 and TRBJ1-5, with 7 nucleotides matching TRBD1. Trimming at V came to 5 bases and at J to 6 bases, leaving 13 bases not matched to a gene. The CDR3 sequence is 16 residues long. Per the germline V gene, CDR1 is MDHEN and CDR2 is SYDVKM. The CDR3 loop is CASSAPGTDRGQPQHF. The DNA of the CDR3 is TGTGCCAGCAGTGCCCCGGGGACAGATAGGGGTCAGCCCCAGCATTTT.

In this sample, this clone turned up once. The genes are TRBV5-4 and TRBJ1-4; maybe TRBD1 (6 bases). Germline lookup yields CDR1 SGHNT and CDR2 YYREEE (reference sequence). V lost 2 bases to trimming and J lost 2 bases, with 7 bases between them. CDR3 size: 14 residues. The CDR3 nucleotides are TGTGCCAGCAGCTTAGGGGGTACTAATGAAAAACTGTTTTTT. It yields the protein CASSLGGTNEKLFF.